This T cell receptor beta chain was sequenced for a study of OX40 agonist ivuxolimab in advanced cancers. In its sample, this clone was seen a few times. Germline CDR1 is MDHEN and CDR2 is SYDVKM. The CDR3 has 11 residues. V was cut by 10 bases and J by 5 bases, with 9 bases left in between. Generated by immunoSEQ multiplex PCR, the TCRdb table keeps only in-frame clones and is missing some. The table has 50,000 to 75,000 clones, about 90% seen once. This specimen was CD4+ or CD8+ T cells sorted from blood, taken in a trial of the OX40 agonist ivuxolimab. The sequence derives from an adult with an advanced solid tumor such as melanoma, head and neck, liver or kidney cancer. The rearrangement links TRBV28 to TRBJ1-5, with unresolved D. The DNA of the CDR3 is TGTGCCAACCTTGGGGATCAGCCCCAGCATTTT. Protein sequence: CANLGDQPQHF.